The 24 T cell receptor beta chains reported below all come from one sample, sequenced in a study of shared clonotypes between healthy human individuals (dated by TCRdb to 2018 to 2020). Library prep was done by the immunoSEQ multiplex PCR assay. This is the immuneACCESS table as TCRdb keeps it, with only in-frame sequences that have V and J called. A part of the clones is gone; compared with another copy, unresolved V genes explain less than half, and the rest is unexplained. The sample table lists millions of clones, 95% of them with a count of one. Together, the top ten hold roughly 0.13% of the sample. Sequenced sample: naive CD4+ T cells sorted from blood. What the cell subset or site label conveys for this sample: CD45RA+ positively selected. The source is a man aged 18 to 35 in good health.

This chain joins TRBV5-1 and TRBJ1-3; a possible D gene is TRBD1 (6 bases). With 2 bases removed from V and 4 bases from J, the gap between germline ends came to 16 bases. In germline, CDR1 is SGHRS, CDR2 YFSETQ. The CDR3 covers 16 residues. CDR3 DNA: TGCGCCAGCAGCTTACCCTCAGGGGCGGACGGAAACACCATATATTTT. This translates into CASSLPSGADGNTIYF.

With respect to this clone: The sample has other DNA sequences that encode this CDR3 too. The chain carries TRBV6-4 and TRBJ2-1, with 9 bases matching TRBD2. Germline trimming cut 3 bases from V and 6 bases from J; bases unmatched to any gene: 6. There are 15 residues in the CDR3. Germline V CDR1 and CDR2: MRHNA, SNTAGT. CDR3 bases: TGTGCCAGCAGTGATGGCGGGAGGGCCCGCAATGAGCAGTTCTTC. It encodes CASSDGGRARNEQFF.

The chain recombines TRBV25-1 with TRBJ2-7, with 9 bases aligning to TRBD1. V shed 2 bases and J 7 bases; nucleotides not matched to a gene: 12. Germline V CDR1 and CDR2: MGHDK, SYGVNS. The length of the CDR3 is 16 residues. CDR3 DNA: TGTGCCAGCAGTGAAATCGGGGACAGGGTCCATAAGGAGCAGTACTTC. This codes for CASSEIGDRVHKEQYF.

Worth noting for this clone: This sample also contains other DNA sequences that code for the same CDR3. This sequence joins TRBV6-5 and TRBJ2-7, with TRBD1 matching 8 bases. Germline V gene sequence: CDR1 MNHEY, CDR2 SVGAGI. The junction had 0 bases not matched to a gene; V was cut back by 6 bases and J by 5 bases. This CDR3 region has 11 residues. The CDR3 region has the DNA TGTGCCAGCAGCAGGGGGCACGAGCAGTACTTC. It yields the protein CASSRGHEQYF.

CDR3 region: CASSLEGGRTYEQYF. CDR3 nucleotide sequence: TGTGCCAGCAGCTTAGAAGGCGGCAGAACCTACGAGCAGTACTTC. The chain employs TRBV11-2 and TRBJ2-7; no definite D call. Germline V gene sequence: CDR1 SGHAT, CDR2 FQNNGV. This CDR3 spans 15 amino acids. V was clipped by 0 bases and J by 2 bases, with 11 bases between them.

This clone was detected only once. The chain combines TRBV19 with TRBJ1-1, with D perhaps matching TRBD1 (6 bases). The CDR3 covers 14 residues. The germline gives CDR1 LNHDA, CDR2 SQIVND (reference sequence). The V gene lost 7 bases and the J gene lost 4 bases, with 16 bases spanning the gap. CDR3 in DNA: TGTGCCAGTACCCTTCCGGGAGGGGGCACTGAAGCTTTCTTT. Translation: CASTLPGGGTEAFF.

V gene TRBV5-1 combines with J gene TRBJ1-1; 9 bases are a match to TRBD1. V was clipped by 4 bases and J by 5 bases; unmatched bases: 6. The CDR3 is made up of 14 amino acids. The germline CDR1 and CDR2 sequences are SGHRS and YFSETQ. The CDR3 here is CASSRTGAGTEAFF. Here the CDR3 DNA reads TGCGCCAGCAGCCGGACAGGGGCGGGAACTGAAGCTTTCTTT.

The gene calls are TRBV28 and TRBJ2-5; D tentatively fits TRBD1 or TRBD2 (5 bases each). Trimming removed 7 bases at V and 2 bases at J, with 14 bases between. The CDR3 is 14 amino acids. Germline V gene sequence: CDR1 MDHEN, CDR2 SYDVKM. The CDR3 nucleotides are TGTGCCAGCAAAACTGTGGGGGTTCAAGAGACCCAGTACTTC. It translates to CASKTVGVQETQYF.

The genes are TRBV5-1 and TRBJ1-5; D gene unclear. Germline CDR1 and CDR2: SGHRS and YFSETQ. Between the trimmed V and J ends, which lost 4 bases and 4 bases, there was a span of 9 bases. CDR3 length: 13 residues. CDR3 nucleotides: TGCGCCAGCAGCCCGGACGGTAATCAGCCCCAGCATTTT. This codes for CASSPDGNQPQHF.

V and J are TRBV9 and TRBJ2-7; 7 positions agree with TRBD1. The CDR3 extends over 17 amino acids. The V gene's germline CDR1 is SGDLS and CDR2 YYNGEE. Trimming at V came to 0 bases and at J to 5 bases, leaving 14 bases not matched to a gene. As DNA, the CDR3 is TGTGCCAGCAGCGTAGGTTCGGGACAGTTGTCTGGGGACGAGCAGTACTTC. It encodes CASSVGSGQLSGDEQYF.

The chain carries TRBV18 and TRBJ1-4; tentative D call: TRBD1 (5 bases). The V gene's germline CDR1 is KGHSH and CDR2 LQKENI. Between the trimmed V and J ends, which lost 3 bases and 14 bases, there was a span of 25 bases. This CDR3 is built from 16 residues. CDR3: CASSPTDSPNAIRLFF. The DNA of the CDR3 is TGTGCCAGCTCACCCACCGACAGCCCGAATGCGATTAGGCTGTTTTTT.

J is TRBJ2-5 and V is TRBV5-6, with unresolved D. Germline lookup yields CDR1 SGHDT and CDR2 YYEEEE. The CDR3 is 14 residues long. V was cut by 0 bases and J by 7 bases, with 13 bases left in between. CDR3 sequence: CASSLEPLEWTQYF. Here the CDR3 DNA reads TGTGCCAGCAGCTTGGAGCCCCTTGAATGGACCCAGTACTTC.

Points on this clone: Other DNA sequences from this sample encode an identical CDR3 as well. The chain combines TRBV4-2 with TRBJ2-1, with a weak D call TRBD1 (6 bases). CDR3 length equals 16 residues. The germline gives CDR1 LGHNA, CDR2 YNFKEQ. V was shortened by 0 bases and J by 1 base, with 10 bases between the two germline ends. The chain's CDR3 is CASSQDARGSYNEQFF. The CDR3 DNA reads as TGTGCCAGCAGCCAAGACGCCAGGGGATCCTACAATGAGCAGTTCTTC.

This rearrangement joins TRBV28 to TRBJ2-2; D is possibly TRBD1 (7 bases). Germline loops: CDR1 MDHEN, CDR2 SYDVKM. The CDR3 has 17 residues. Trimming removed 5 bases at V and 3 bases at J, with 19 bases between. CDR3 protein: CASSRRAGTEDTGELFF. The CDR3, as DNA: TGTGCCAGCAGTCGGAGGGCCGGGACAGAGGACACCGGGGAGCTGTTTTTT.

This clone has only one observation. V gene TRBV10-2 combines with J gene TRBJ2-3; the match to TRBD2 covers 7 bases. The CDR3 has 15 amino acids. The V gene end was trimmed by 7 bases and the J gene end by 0 bases; junction bases not matched to a gene: 7. Looked up from germline, CDR1 is WSHSY and CDR2 is SAAADI. CDR3 loop: CASIQIAGSTDTQYF. The CDR3 DNA reads TGCGCCAGCATTCAGATAGCGGGCAGCACAGATACGCAGTATTTT.

A single count supports this clone. The chain recombines TRBV5-6 with TRBJ2-7; TRBD1 agrees at 10 bases. The CDR3 is 15 amino acids. Losses at the gene ends were 4 bases for V and 1 base for J; bases not matched to a gene: 5. From germline, CDR1 is SGHDT and CDR2 YYEEEE. This chain's CDR3 is CASSPGTGASYEQYF. DNA of the CDR3: TGTGCCAGCAGCCCTGGGACAGGGGCGTCCTACGAGCAGTACTTC.

As concerns this clone: In the same sample, other DNA sequences code for this CDR3. The chain carries TRBV18 and TRBJ2-7; D remains ambiguous. The CDR3 covers 12 residues. Trimming removed 2 bases from V and 6 bases from J, with 8 bases in between. Germline V gene lookup returns CDR1 KGHSH and CDR2 LQKENI. CDR3 sequence: CASSPGQGEQYF. Written as DNA, the CDR3 is TGTGCCAGCTCACCAGGGCAAGGCGAGCAGTACTTC. The whole variable domain, filled in from reference TRBV18 and TRBJ2-7, reads NAGVMQNPRHLVRRRGQEARLRCSPMKGHSHVYWYRQLPEEGLKFMVYLQKENIIDESGMPKERFSAEFPKEGPSILRIQQVVRGDSAAYFCASSPGQGEQYFGPGTRLTVT.

The gene calls are TRBV2 and TRBJ1-6, with D perhaps matching TRBD1 (5 bases). The CDR3 contains 14 residues. Between the trimmed V and J ends, which lost 4 bases and 6 bases, there was a span of 10 bases. Germline CDR1 and CDR2: SNHLY and FYNNEI. CDR3 coding DNA: TGTGCCAGCAGTGTCCTCGGGACTAATTCACCCCTCCACTTT. This translates into CASSVLGTNSPLHF.

V is TRBV12-2 and J is TRBJ2-1; the table's TRBD2 call for D was not verified on the DNA. TRBV12-2 is recorded as a pseudogene. The CDR3 runs 17 residues. The CDR3 coding sequence is TGTGCAAGTCGCTTAGACGCTAGCGGGAGTAACTACAATGAGCAGTTCTTC. Residues: CASRLDASGSNYNEQFF.

V usage is TRBV5-1 and J usage is TRBJ2-7; 8 positions agree with TRBD1. Germline CDR1 SGHRS, CDR2 YFSETQ. V lost 10 bases, J lost 7 bases, and 19 bases stayed unmatched. The CDR3 is made up of 15 amino acids. The CDR3 nucleotides are TGCGCCCGCGGCGACGGACAGGGACCTTCGAGAGAGCAGTACTTC. This codes for CARGDGQGPSREQYF.

The chain couples TRBV10-3 to TRBJ2-5, with a possible D match to TRBD1 (6 bases). Looked up from germline, CDR1 is ENHRY and CDR2 is SYGVKD. The CDR3 runs to 14 residues. V lost 2 bases to trimming and J lost 5 bases, with 12 bases between them. The CDR3 DNA sequence: TGTGCCATCAGTGAGGGGGACATCAGGGAGACCCAGTACTTC. Translation: CAISEGDIRETQYF.

The chain employs TRBV27 and TRBJ1-2; TRBD1 might be the D (6 bases). Trimming pared 3 bases from V and 7 bases from J, leaving 15 bases between. CDR1 is MNHEY and CDR2 is SMNVEV in the germline V gene (reference sequence). The CDR3 covers 14 residues. The CDR3: CASSLEGVRGGYTF. CDR3 DNA sequence: TGTGCCAGCAGTTTGGAGGGGGTTCGAGGTGGCTACACCTTC.

The chain links TRBV18 to TRBJ2-5; 7 nucleotides agree with TRBD2. The trim removed 5 bases at V and 4 bases at J, leaving 13 bases unmatched. The CDR3 contains 16 residues. Germline CDR1 KGHSH, CDR2 LQKENI. The CDR3 reads CASSSPLPGGRETQYF. The CDR3 bases are TGTGCCAGCTCATCCCCCCTTCCGGGAGGTAGAGAGACCCAGTACTTC.

The rearrangement joins TRBV5-4 to TRBJ2-5, with D tentatively TRBD2 (6 bases). Trimming removed 4 bases from V and 0 bases from J, with 10 bases in between. Germline assignment: CDR1 SGHNT and CDR2 YYREEE (reference sequence). This CDR3 comprises 14 residues. Written as DNA, the CDR3 is TGTGCCAGCAGCCGGGGACTGGACCAAGAGACCCAGTACTTC. Its protein is CASSRGLDQETQYF.